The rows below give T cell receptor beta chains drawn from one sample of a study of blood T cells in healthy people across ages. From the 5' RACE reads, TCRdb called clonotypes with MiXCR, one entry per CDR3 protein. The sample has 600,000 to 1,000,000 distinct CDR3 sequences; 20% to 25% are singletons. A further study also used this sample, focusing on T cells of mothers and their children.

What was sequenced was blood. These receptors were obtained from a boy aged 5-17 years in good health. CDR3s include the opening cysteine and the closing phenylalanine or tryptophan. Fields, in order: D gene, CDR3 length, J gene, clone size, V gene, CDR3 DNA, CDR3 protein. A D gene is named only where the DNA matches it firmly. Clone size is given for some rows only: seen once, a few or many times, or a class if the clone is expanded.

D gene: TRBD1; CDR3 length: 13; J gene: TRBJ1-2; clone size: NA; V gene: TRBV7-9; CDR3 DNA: TGTGCCAGCAGCGGGGGACAGTCTTATGGCTACACCTTC; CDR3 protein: CASSGGQSYGYTF
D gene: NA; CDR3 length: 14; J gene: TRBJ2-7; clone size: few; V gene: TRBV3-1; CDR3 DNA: TGTGCCAGCAGCCAAGTTATCACCTCCTACGAGCAGTACTTC; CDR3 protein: CASSQVITSYEQYF
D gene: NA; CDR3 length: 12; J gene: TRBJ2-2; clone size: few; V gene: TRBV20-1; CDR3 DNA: TGCAGTGCCAGAAGGGACACCGGGGAGCTGTTTTTT; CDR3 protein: CSARRDTGELFF
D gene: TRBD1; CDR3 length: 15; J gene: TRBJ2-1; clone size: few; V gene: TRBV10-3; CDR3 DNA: TGTGCCATCAGGGACTCCGGGACAGGGTACAATGAGCAGTTCTTC; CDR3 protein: CAIRDSGTGYNEQFF
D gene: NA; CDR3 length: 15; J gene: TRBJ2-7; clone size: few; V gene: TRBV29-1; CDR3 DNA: TGCAGCGTTGTCGGTGTAGATAGGTCCCCCTACGAGCAGTACTTC; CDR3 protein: CSVVGVDRSPYEQYF
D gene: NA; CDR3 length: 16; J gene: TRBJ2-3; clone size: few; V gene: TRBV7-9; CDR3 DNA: TGTGCCAGCAGCATCCGGGACTGGCAGTGGGGGTATACGCAGTATTTT; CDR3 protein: CASSIRDWQWGYTQYF
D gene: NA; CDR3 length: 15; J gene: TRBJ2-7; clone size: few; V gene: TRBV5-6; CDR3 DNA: TGTGCCAGCAGCTTCGACAAGGGAAACAGCTACGAGCAGTACTTC; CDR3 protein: CASSFDKGNSYEQYF
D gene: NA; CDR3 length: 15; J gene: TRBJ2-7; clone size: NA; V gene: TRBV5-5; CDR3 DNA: TGTGCCAGCAGCTTGGGTCCCGAAATCTCCTACGAGCAGTACTTC; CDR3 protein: CASSLGPEISYEQYF
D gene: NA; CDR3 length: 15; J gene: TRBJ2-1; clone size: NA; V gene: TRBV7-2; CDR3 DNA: TGTGCCAGCAAGCTAGGGATGGCGGGCTACAATGAGCAGTTCTTC; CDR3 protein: CASKLGMAGYNEQFF
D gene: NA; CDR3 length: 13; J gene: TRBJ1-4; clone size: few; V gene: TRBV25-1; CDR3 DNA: TGTGCCAGCAGGGCAGGACGGCCCGAAAAACTGTTTTTT; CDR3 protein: CASRAGRPEKLFF
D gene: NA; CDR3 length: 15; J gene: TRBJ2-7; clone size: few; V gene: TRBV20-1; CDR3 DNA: TGCAGTGCTAGAGACCGGGACGGATACTCCTACGAGCAGTACTTC; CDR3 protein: CSARDRDGYSYEQYF
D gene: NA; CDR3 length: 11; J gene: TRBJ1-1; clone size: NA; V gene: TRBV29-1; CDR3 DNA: TGCAGCGTTGCGGGCCTCACTGAAGCTTTCTTT; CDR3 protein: CSVAGLTEAFF
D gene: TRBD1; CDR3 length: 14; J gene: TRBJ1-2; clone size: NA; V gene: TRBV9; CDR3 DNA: TGTGCCAGCAGCGTAGTAGCAGGGGGCTATGGCTACACCTTC; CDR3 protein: CASSVVAGGYGYTF
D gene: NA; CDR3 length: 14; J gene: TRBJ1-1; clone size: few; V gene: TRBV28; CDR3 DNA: TGTGCCAGCAGTTTAGGGGGGATCGGCACTGAAGCTTTCTTT; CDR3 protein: CASSLGGIGTEAFF
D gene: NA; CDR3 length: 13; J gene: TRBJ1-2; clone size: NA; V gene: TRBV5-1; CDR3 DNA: TGCGCCAGCAGCTTGAGGGTGGACGGGGGCTACACCTTC; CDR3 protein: CASSLRVDGGYTF
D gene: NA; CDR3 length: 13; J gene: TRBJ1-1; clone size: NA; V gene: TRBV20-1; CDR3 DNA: TGCAGTGCAGGGAATTTAGTGAACACTGAAGCTTTCTTT; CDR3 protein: CSAGNLVNTEAFF
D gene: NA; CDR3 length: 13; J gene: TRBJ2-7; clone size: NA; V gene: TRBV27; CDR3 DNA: TGTGCCAGCAAGGGGACGTACTCCTACGAGCAGTACTTC; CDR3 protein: CASKGTYSYEQYF
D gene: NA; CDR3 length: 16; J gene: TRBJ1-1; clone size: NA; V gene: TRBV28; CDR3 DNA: TGTGCCAGCAGTTCGGGGGGAGGGGTCATGAACACTGAAGCTTTCTTT; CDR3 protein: CASSSGGGVMNTEAFF
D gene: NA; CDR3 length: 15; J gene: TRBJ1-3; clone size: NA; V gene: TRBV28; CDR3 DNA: TGTGCCAGCAGTCCGCCGGGACTCAATTTAAACACCATATATTTT; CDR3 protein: CASSPPGLNLNTIYF
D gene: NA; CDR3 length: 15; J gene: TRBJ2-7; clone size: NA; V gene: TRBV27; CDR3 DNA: TGTGCCAGCGCAACATTGGACAGACTCTCCTACGAGCAGTACTTC; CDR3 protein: CASATLDRLSYEQYF
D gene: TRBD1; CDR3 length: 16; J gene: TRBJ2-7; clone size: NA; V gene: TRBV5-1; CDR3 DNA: TGCGCCAGCAGCTTGGCCTCGTCAGGGGGCCTCTACGAGCAGTACTTC; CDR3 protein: CASSLASSGGLYEQYF
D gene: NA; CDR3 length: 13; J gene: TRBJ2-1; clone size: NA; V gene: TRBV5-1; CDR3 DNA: TGCGCCAGCCAGGTATCCCCCTACAATGAGCAGTTCTTC; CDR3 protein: CASQVSPYNEQFF
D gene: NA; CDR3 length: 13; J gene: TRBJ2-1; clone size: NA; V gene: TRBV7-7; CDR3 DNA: TGTGCTAGCAGCTGGGGAGGAGGGAATGAGCAGTTCTTC; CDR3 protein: CASSWGGGNEQFF